A selection of T cell receptor beta chains follows, all from one sample in a study of shared clonotypes between healthy human individuals. Generated by immunoSEQ multiplex PCR, the TCRdb table keeps only in-frame clones and is missing some. This sample carries about 770,000 clones, over 55% of them seen once, and the ten largest clones take under 2%. The source material was memory CD4+ T cells sorted from blood. The source of these receptors is a woman under 40 in good health. Both conserved end residues are part of each CDR3. D genes are given only for firm matches. The listing skips clone size in some rows; elsewhere it reads once, few, many or a size class.

v_call	d_call	clone_size	j_call	cdr3_nt	cdr3_aa
TRBV19	-	-	TRBJ2-2	TGTGCCAGTAGTATCTTCGGGGCGAACACCGGGGAGCTGTTTTTT	CASSIFGANTGELFF
TRBV28	TRBD1	few	TRBJ1-5	TGTGCCAGCAAAACCGGGACAGTAAACCTGCCCCAGCATTTT	CASKTGTVNLPQHF
TRBV7-2	TRBD1	few	TRBJ2-7	TGTGCCAGCAGCTCGCAGCGGGACAGGGCCGAGCAGTACTTC	CASSSQRDRAEQYF
TRBV19	-	few	TRBJ1-1	TGTGCCAGTAGTATGGCCAGAATAAACACTGAAGCTTTCTTT	CASSMARINTEAFF
TRBV11-2	TRBD2	-	TRBJ2-2	TGTGCCAGCAGCTTTAGTCACCCTTTCGCGGGAGACACCGGGGAGCTGTTTTTT	CASSFSHPFAGDTGELFF
TRBV9	TRBD1	-	TRBJ1-2	TGTGCCAGCAGCGGATGGAGGGGACAGGGTAACTATGGCTACACCTTC	CASSGWRGQGNYGYTF
TRBV6-5	-	-	TRBJ1-2	TGTGCCAGCAGTTACTCCGGCGGCCACTATGGCTACACCTTC	CASSYSGGHYGYTF
TRBV5-4	-	-	TRBJ2-1	TGTGCCAGCAAGAAGGGACGCGACGAGCTCTCCTACAATGAGCAGTTCTTC	CASKKGRDELSYNEQFF
TRBV6-5	-	few	TRBJ1-1	TGTGCCAGCAGTTACTCGTATCAGGGTTCGGAAGCTTTCTTT	CASSYSYQGSEAFF
TRBV29-1	TRBD1	-	TRBJ2-2	TGCAGCGAGGAGGTGGACAGGGGGGAATTTAACCCCAACACCGGGGAGCTGTTTTTT	CSEEVDRGEFNPNTGELFF
TRBV11-2	TRBD1	-	TRBJ2-7	TGTGCCAGCAGCCGGACAGGGGAGTTCTACGAGCAGTACTTC	CASSRTGEFYEQYF
TRBV5-6	-	few	TRBJ1-3	TGTGCCAGCAGCCGACCAGGGCCTGGAAACACCATATATTTT	CASSRPGPGNTIYF
TRBV19	-	-	TRBJ2-4	TGTGCCAGTAGTTCGAGAATCGGGGGTATAAACATTCAGTACTTC	CASSSRIGGINIQYF
TRBV5-4	-	-	TRBJ2-3	TGTGCCAGCAGCTTGGCCGTCCGGGGGACTAGCACAGATACGCAGTATTTT	CASSLAVRGTSTDTQYF
TRBV6-4	TRBD1	-	TRBJ2-2	TGTGCCAGCAGCGGACAGGACACCGGGGAGCTGTTTTTT	CASSGQDTGELFF
TRBV2	-	-	TRBJ2-2	TGTGCCAGCAGTGTGGGTACCGGGGAGCTGTTTTTT	CASSVGTGELFF
TRBV19	TRBD1	-	TRBJ1-5	TGTGCCAGTAGTGGGTCGGGACAGGGACTTAGCAATCAGCCCCAGCATTTT	CASSGSGQGLSNQPQHF
TRBV7-8	TRBD2	-	TRBJ2-7	TGTGCCAGCAGCTCGCAGGCCGGGGGGGGATACGAGCAGTACTTC	CASSSQAGGGYEQYF
TRBV5-1	-	-	TRBJ2-7	TGCGCCAGCAGCTTGGGGGACCGTGCCTACGAGCAGTACTTC	CASSLGDRAYEQYF
TRBV20-1	TRBD2	-	TRBJ2-1	TGCAGTGCCGGGGGGAATGAGCAGTTCTTC	CSAGGNEQFF
TRBV5-1	-	-	TRBJ1-1	TGCGCCAGCAGCAAAGGGACGGAGAACACTGAAGCTTTCTTT	CASSKGTENTEAFF
TRBV10-2	-	-	TRBJ1-1	TGCGCCAGCACCGACTCAGGGGAAGACGTTGAAGCTTTCTTT	CASTDSGEDVEAFF
TRBV7-3	-	-	TRBJ1-1	TGTGCCAGCAGCTTAAGGTATAAGAACACTGAAGCTTTCTTT	CASSLRYKNTEAFF
TRBV6-1	TRBD1	-	TRBJ2-6	TGTGCCAGCAGTGGACAGGGTGTAAGCTCTGGGGCCAACGTCCTGACTTTC	CASSGQGVSSGANVLTF
TRBV2	TRBD2	-	TRBJ2-7	TGTGCCAGCAGCCCCGGACTAGCGGGAGGCTACGAGCAGTACTTC	CASSPGLAGGYEQYF
TRBV19	-	-	TRBJ1-2	TGTGCCAGTAGTACCACTACAAGTCTGGGCTACACCTTC	CASSTTTSLGYTF
TRBV28	-	-	TRBJ2-3	TGTGCCAGCAGGACAGGCGTTCGTACAGATACGCAGTATTTT	CASRTGVRTDTQYF
TRBV19	TRBD1	few	TRBJ1-5	TGTGCCAGTAGTGAAACAGGGGGCTTCTATCAGCCCCAGCATTTT	CASSETGGFYQPQHF
TRBV10-2	-	-	TRBJ1-1	TGCGCCAGCAGGAGGGGCGGGAACACTGAAGCTTTCTTT	CASRRGGNTEAFF
TRBV7-2	TRBD2	-	TRBJ2-1	TGTGCCAGCAGCTCACAGCGGGACCTTGAGCAGTTCTTC	CASSSQRDLEQFF
TRBV5-4	TRBD1	-	TRBJ2-5	TGTGCCAGCAGCTTCGGCAGGGGGGAGACCCAGTACTTC	CASSFGRGETQYF
TRBV4-1	-	-	TRBJ2-7	TGCGCCAGCAGCCAAGATGTGGGGGGACAAAGCTACGAGCAGTACTTC	CASSQDVGGQSYEQYF
TRBV6-1	-	-	TRBJ1-3	TGTGCCAGCAGTGAATCGATACCGGGGCGTAGAAACACCATATATTTT	CASSESIPGRRNTIYF
TRBV19	-	-	TRBJ1-3	TGTGCCAGTATACGGACTTCATCTGGAAACACCATATATTTT	CASIRTSSGNTIYF
TRBV11-2	TRBD2	-	TRBJ2-1	TGTGCCAGCAGCTCAGGGCCCCAAGCGGGAGGAGACAATGAGCAGTTCTTC	CASSSGPQAGGDNEQFF
TRBV6-4	TRBD1	-	TRBJ1-2	TGTGCCAGCAGTGAGGGGGACAGGGGGAGATATGGCTACACCTTC	CASSEGDRGRYGYTF
TRBV28	-	few	TRBJ1-5	TGTGCCAGCAGGGGAGTTGGGGTCAAGCCCCAGCATTTT	CASRGVGVKPQHF
TRBV6-1	TRBD1	-	TRBJ2-2	TGTGCCAGCAGCAAGGACAGGGTGGCCGGGGAGCTGTTTTTT	CASSKDRVAGELFF
TRBV28	-	few	TRBJ1-1	TGTGCCAGCATTAGCCACATGAACACTGAAGCTTTCTTT	CASISHMNTEAFF
TRBV14	TRBD2	-	TRBJ2-7	TGTGCCAGCAGCCAAGATTACTTAGCGGGAGGCCAACTTACGGGTGATTCTGAGCAGTACTTC	CASSQDYLAGGQLTGDSEQYF
TRBV7-8	-	-	TRBJ1-1	TGTGCCAGCAGCCCTCTCAGGGGACCGTATGAAGCTTTCTTT	CASSPLRGPYEAFF
TRBV19	TRBD1	once	TRBJ2-5	TGTGCCAGTAGTATCATGGGACAGGGGATTGAAGAGACCCAGTACTTC	CASSIMGQGIEETQYF
TRBV28	-	-	TRBJ1-5	TGTGCCACCATCCGGTGGGTAGGGGCTATTACTCAGCCCCAGCATTTT	CATIRWVGAITQPQHF
TRBV2	-	-	TRBJ1-2	TGTGCCAGCAGTTTAGACGGAAACTATGGCTACACCTTC	CASSLDGNYGYTF
TRBV11-2	-	-	TRBJ1-1	TGTGCCAGCGGAATTACAGGGATGGCCACTGAAGCTTTCTTT	CASGITGMATEAFF
TRBV7-2	-	-	TRBJ1-5	TGTGCCAGCAGCCCTTTTGGTAGCAATCAGCCCCAGCATTTT	CASSPFGSNQPQHF
TRBV6-6	-	few	TRBJ2-1	TGTGCCAGCAGTTACGCCGTTGCGATGGGTGAGCAGTTCTTC	CASSYAVAMGEQFF
TRBV18	TRBD2	-	TRBJ2-7	TGTGCCAGCTCACCACGAAGCCAAAGCGGGGACGAGCAGTACTTC	CASSPRSQSGDEQYF
TRBV5-6	TRBD1	-	TRBJ1-1	TGTGCCAGCAGCACCGGACAGGGGGCTACTGAAGCTTTCTTT	CASSTGQGATEAFF
TRBV28	-	few	TRBJ1-2	TGTGCCAGCAGTACGACTCAGGGTTATGGCTACACCTTC	CASSTTQGYGYTF
TRBV2	TRBD2	few	TRBJ2-2	TGTGCCAGCAGTTCTAGCGGAGTGAACACCGGGGAGCTGTTTTTT	CASSSSGVNTGELFF